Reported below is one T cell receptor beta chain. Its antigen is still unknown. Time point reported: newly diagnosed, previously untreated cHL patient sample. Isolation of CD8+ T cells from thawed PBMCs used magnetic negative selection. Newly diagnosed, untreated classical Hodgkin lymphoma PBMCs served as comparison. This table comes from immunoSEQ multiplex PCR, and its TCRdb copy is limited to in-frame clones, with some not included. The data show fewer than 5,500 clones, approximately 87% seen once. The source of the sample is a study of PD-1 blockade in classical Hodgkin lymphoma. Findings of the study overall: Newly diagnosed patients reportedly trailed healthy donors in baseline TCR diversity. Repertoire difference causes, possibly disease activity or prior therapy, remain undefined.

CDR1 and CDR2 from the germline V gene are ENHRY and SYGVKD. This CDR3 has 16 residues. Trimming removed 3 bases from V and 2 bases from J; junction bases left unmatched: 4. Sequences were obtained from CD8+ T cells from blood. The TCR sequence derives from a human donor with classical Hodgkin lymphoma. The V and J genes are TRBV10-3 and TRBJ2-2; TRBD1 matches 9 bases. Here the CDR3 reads CAISDQGQGNTGELFF. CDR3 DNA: TGTGCCATCAGTGACCAGGGACAGGGTAACACCGGGGAGCTGTTTTTT.